This T cell receptor beta chain is from a study of spatial heterogeneity in lung cancer. Study at large: Strong correlation was found between tumor-region TCR transcript counts and a T cell module score from matched bulk RNA-seq.

Time point of the sample: sample taken at primary tumor resection. Whole RNA came from tumor, nontumor lung or frozen PBMC and was sequenced without being sorted. Every individual TCR cDNA molecule carried its own unique molecular identifier, which allowed correction of PCR and sequencing errors. TCRdb re-analysed the 5' RACE reads in MiXCR, keeping a single row per CDR3 protein. The sample contains 20,000 or so distinct CDR3 sequences, 6.5% of which appear only once. This clonotype is judged medium-sized. Its antigen remains unidentified. General study results and limits: Around 6.9% of tumor T cells for alpha chains and less than 15% for beta chains were estimated to be covered. Tumor mutation count correlated with how many alpha and beta TCRs expanded intratumorally.

This material consisted of lung tumor tissue, taken at surgery. This clonotype was obtained from a female donor with early-stage non-small cell lung cancer.

CDR3 coding DNA: TGTGCCAGCAGCTCCGCGGGGGGCGCCTACAATGAGCAGTTCTTC. Residues: CASSSAGGAYNEQFF. The V call is TRBV6-2 or TRBV6-3, the J call TRBJ2-1; 8 bases agree with TRBD2. V was clipped by 6 bases and J by 2 bases; unmatched bases: 6. CDR3 size: 15 residues. CDR1 is MNHEY, CDR2 SVGEGT, per germline.